This T cell receptor (beta chain) emerged from a study of cytotoxic CD8 clonotypes in ibrutinib-treated CLL. Overall study context: Patients: some 11 relapsed/refractory, approximately 15 treatment-naive, roughly 17 IGHV unmutated. Outcomes included approximately 25 partial and 2 complete responses; after median roughly 69 months, roughly 14 stayed remitted and some twelve progressed. Study-wide results and caveats: Sampling schedules were unmatched across sustained-remission and progressing patients.

TCRdb's table, derived via immunoSEQ multiplex PCR, lists solely in-frame clones and lacks some. The sample lists about 140,000 clones, 75% to 85% occurring once. The germline V gene has CDR1 SEHNR and CDR2 FQNEAQ (reference sequence). There are 12 residues in the CDR3. V lost 10 bases to trimming and J lost 0 bases, with 6 bases between them. A note on this clone: The antigen remains unidentified.

The V gene is TRBV7-9, the J gene TRBJ2-2; D unresolved. Specimen: PBMCs, collected after 36 months of ibrutinib treatment. This clonotype originated in a human donor with chronic lymphocytic leukemia. The CDR3 spells CANITNTGELFF. In nucleotides, the CDR3 is TGTGCCAACATAACGAACACCGGGGAGCTGTTTTTT. Based on the CDR3 plus reference TRBV7-9 and TRBJ2-2, the full variable domain is DTGVSQNPRHKITKRGQNVTFRCDPISEHNRLYWYRQTLGQGPEFLTYFQNEAQLEKSRLLSDRFSAERPKGSFSTLEIQRTEQGDSAMYLCANITNTGELFFGEGSRLTVL.